The TCR beta chain described here comes from a study of blood T cell repertoires in COVID-19. Study at large: Donors in the United States, Italy and Spain gave samples during acute or convalescent COVID-19. PBMCs, B-cell-depleted T cells, or T cells provided the cDNA or gDNA that made up the material.

V lost 5 bases, J lost 0 bases, and 4 bases stayed unmatched. The CDR3 totals 15 residues. The V gene's germline CDR1 is ENHRY and CDR2 SYGVKD. In the original processing: Reference gene primer amplification yielded estimated nucleated cell counts. The method was immunoSEQ multiplex PCR; TCRdb's version includes in-frame clones alone and lacks a portion of them. That table furnishes V, J and clone size, whereas the DNA furnished D and trimming. The table lists under 250,000 clones, around nine tenths of them singletons. Sequencing used peripheral blood. The chain links TRBV10-3 to TRBJ2-3; TRBD2 aligns across 8 bases. This receptor was obtained from a woman aged 55-75 years who had recovered from COVID-19. The CDR3 reads CAISFSGTSTDTQYF. In DNA, the CDR3 is TGTGCCATCAGTTTTAGCGGGACCAGCACAGATACGCAGTATTTT.